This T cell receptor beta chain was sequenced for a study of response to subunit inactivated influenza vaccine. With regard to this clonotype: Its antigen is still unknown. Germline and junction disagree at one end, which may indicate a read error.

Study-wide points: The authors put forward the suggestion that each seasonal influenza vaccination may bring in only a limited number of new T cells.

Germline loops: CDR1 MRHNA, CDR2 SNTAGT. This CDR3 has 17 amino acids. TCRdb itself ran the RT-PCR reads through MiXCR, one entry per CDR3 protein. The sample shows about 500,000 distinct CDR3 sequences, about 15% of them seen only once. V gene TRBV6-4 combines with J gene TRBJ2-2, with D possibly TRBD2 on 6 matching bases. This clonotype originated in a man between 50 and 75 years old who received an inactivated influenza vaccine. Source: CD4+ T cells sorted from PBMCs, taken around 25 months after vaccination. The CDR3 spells CASSDFLSGTAAGELFF. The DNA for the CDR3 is TGTGCCAGCAGCGACTTCTTATCCGGGACTGCTGCCGGGGAGCTGTTTTTT.